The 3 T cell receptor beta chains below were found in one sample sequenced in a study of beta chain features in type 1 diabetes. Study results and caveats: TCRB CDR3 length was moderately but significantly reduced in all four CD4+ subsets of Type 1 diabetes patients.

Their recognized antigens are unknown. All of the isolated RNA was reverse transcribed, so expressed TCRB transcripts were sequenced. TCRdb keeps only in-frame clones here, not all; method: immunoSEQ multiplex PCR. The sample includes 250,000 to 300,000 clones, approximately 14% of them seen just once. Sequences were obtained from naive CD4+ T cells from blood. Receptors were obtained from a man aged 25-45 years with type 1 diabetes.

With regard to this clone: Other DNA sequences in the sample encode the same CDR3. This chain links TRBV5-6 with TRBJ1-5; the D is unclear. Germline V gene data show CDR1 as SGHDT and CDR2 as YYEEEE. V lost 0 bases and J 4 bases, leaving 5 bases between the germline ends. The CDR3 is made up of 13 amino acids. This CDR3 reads CASSLGANQPQHF. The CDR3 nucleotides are TGTGCCAGCAGCTTGGGGGCAAATCAGCCCCAGCATTTT.

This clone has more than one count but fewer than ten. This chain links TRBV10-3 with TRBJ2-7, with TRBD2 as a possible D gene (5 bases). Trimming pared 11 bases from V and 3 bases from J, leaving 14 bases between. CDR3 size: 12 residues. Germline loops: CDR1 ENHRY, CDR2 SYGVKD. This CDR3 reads CAAQTGNYEQYF. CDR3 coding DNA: TGTGCCGCCCAGACGGGAAACTACGAGCAGTACTTC.

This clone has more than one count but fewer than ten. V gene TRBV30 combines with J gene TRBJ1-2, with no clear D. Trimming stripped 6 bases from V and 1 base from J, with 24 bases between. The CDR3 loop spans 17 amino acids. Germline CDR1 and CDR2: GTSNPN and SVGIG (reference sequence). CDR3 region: CACNPRGRGQLNYGYTF. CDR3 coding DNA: TGTGCCTGCAACCCCCGGGGAAGAGGGCAACTTAACTATGGCTACACCTTC.